This T cell receptor beta chain comes out of a study of cytomegalovirus exposure and HLA in healthy donors. Findings of the study overall: The study listed under 200 cytomegalovirus-associated TCR beta chains. One later analysis reportedly identified an Asian-associated ancestry cluster that showed fewer N-insertions than the roughly 640-donor mean. Later on, an analysis showed TCR association rates differing by HLA locus, with DRB1 the most and HLA-C the fewest.

Amplification used 60 Vbeta primers and 13 Jbeta primers. Generated by immunoSEQ multiplex PCR, the TCRdb table keeps only in-frame clones and is missing some. The sample shows approximately 150,000 clones, over 65% of them seen only once. As concerns this clone: Its target is not known.

Germline V CDR1 and CDR2: SGHVS, FNYEAQ. V was shortened by 8 bases and J by 0 bases, with 12 bases between the two germline ends. This CDR3 contains 14 residues. The clonotype was recovered from a woman in her 30s in good health and CMV-seropositive. The V and J genes are TRBV7-6 and TRBJ2-3, with unresolved D. The specimen sequenced was PBMCs. CDR3 residues: CASALGPSTDTQYF. CDR3 bases: TGTGCCAGCGCATTGGGCCCTAGCACAGATACGCAGTATTTT.